These 11 T cell receptor beta chains share one sample of origin, sequenced in a study of T cell changes during pregnancy in multiple sclerosis. Sequenced by immunoSEQ multiplex PCR; TCRdb stores in-frame clones only, minus some. The profile covers 45,000 to 55,000 clones, with around 90% appearing a single time and under 2% taken by the ten largest. This specimen was peripheral blood, taken in the first trimester of pregnancy. The source is a female donor with multiple sclerosis, enrolled in a pregnancy study.

The V and J genes are TRBV4-1 and TRBJ2-5, with TRBD2 matching over 7 bases. The trim removed 0 bases at V and 0 bases at J, leaving 4 bases unmatched. The CDR3 has 16 residues. Germline CDR1 reads MGHRA; CDR2 reads YSYEKL. CDR3 sequence reads: CASSQEGRGYQETQYF. The CDR3 region has the DNA TGCGCCAGCAGCCAAGAGGGGAGGGGATACCAAGAGACCCAGTACTTC.

The J gene is TRBJ2-5, the V gene TRBV30; D is unresolved. This CDR3 has 12 residues. The germline gives CDR1 GTSNPN, CDR2 SVGIG (reference sequence). V dropped 5 bases and J dropped 7 bases, with 14 bases sitting between them. The CDR3 loop is CAWGALSGTQYF. The CDR3 coding sequence is TGTGCCTGGGGAGCCCTATCCGGGACCCAGTACTTC.

V and J are TRBV5-4 and TRBJ1-1; D remains ambiguous. The germline V gene encodes CDR1 SGHNT and CDR2 YYREEE (reference sequence). The V end was cut by 0 bases, the J end by 4 bases, with 10 bases between. The CDR3 is 14 amino acids. CDR3 bases: TGTGCCAGCAGCTTGGCCGGACTGCGCACTGAAGCTTTCTTT. Translation: CASSLAGLRTEAFF.

J is TRBJ2-7 and V is TRBV7-2; D remains ambiguous. V gave up 4 bases and J gave up 3 bases, with 10 bases separating them. In germline, CDR1 is SGHTA, CDR2 FQGNSA. This CDR3 spans 13 amino acids. In DNA, the CDR3 is TGTGCCAGCAGCTCTCAAGCTGGCTACGAGCAGTACTTC. Amino acid sequence: CASSSQAGYEQYF.

The rearrangement uses TRBV5-6 and TRBJ2-1; 12 bases align to TRBD2. V gave up 4 bases and J gave up 7 bases; unmatched junction bases: 3. The CDR3 sequence is 14 residues long. Germline V lookup: CDR1 SGHDT, CDR2 YYEEEE. The CDR3 DNA is TGTGCCAGCAGCCTCGGACTAGCGGGGAATGAGCAGTTCTTC. This sequence encodes CASSLGLAGNEQFF.

The chain recombines TRBV5-4 with TRBJ1-2; D unresolved. CDR3 length: 15 residues. Germline V CDR1 and CDR2: SGHNT, YYREEE (reference sequence). Deletions cut 0 bases from V and 7 bases from J, with 16 bases between. The CDR3 DNA is TGTGCCAGCAGCTTGGTTGGCGGTCGAGGGTCTGGCTACACCTTC. Its protein is CASSLVGGRGSGYTF.

This chain joins TRBV19 and TRBJ2-3, with a tentative D call TRBD2 (5 bases). The CDR3 has 15 amino acids. The V end was cut by 5 bases, the J end by 6 bases, with 18 bases between. CDR1 is LNHDA and CDR2 is SQIVND in the germline V gene (reference sequence). The CDR3 DNA sequence: TGTGCCAGTAGTGCCTCGGACTTAAGTCCGGATACGCAGTATTTT. It translates to CASSASDLSPDTQYF.

This clone was picked up one time. The chain combines TRBV6-5 with TRBJ2-7, with D uncertain. Germline assignment: CDR1 MNHEY and CDR2 SVGAGI. The CDR3 runs to 15 residues. V was clipped by 6 bases and J by 3 bases, with 18 bases between them. The DNA for the CDR3 is TGTGCCAGCAGCGTCTTTCCGAACTCGGTCTACGAGCAGTACTTC. Encoded protein: CASSVFPNSVYEQYF.

CDR3 bases: TGTGCCAGCAGCTTTGCGGCGGGTGGCTACACCTTC. This codes for CASSFAAGGYTF. This sequence joins TRBV5-4 and TRBJ1-2; D is unresolved. Germline V gives CDR1 SGHNT, CDR2 YYREEE (reference sequence). The length of the CDR3 is 12 residues. V lost 2 bases and J lost 7, with 9 bases in between.

The genes are TRBV2 and TRBJ2-3; 13 bases fit TRBD2. The CDR3 runs 17 residues. V was pared by 2 bases and J by 3 bases, with 5 bases of the junction left unmatched. The germline V gene has CDR1 SNHLY and CDR2 FYNNEI. CDR3 sequence: CASSEPGLAGVTDTQYF. The CDR3, as DNA: TGTGCCAGCAGTGAACCCGGACTAGCGGGGGTGACAGATACGCAGTATTTT. Drawing the rest from reference TRBV2 and TRBJ2-3, the complete variable domain is EPEVTQTPSHQVTQMGQEVILRCVPISNHLYFYWYRQILGQKVEFLVSFYNNEISEKSEIFDDQFSVERPDGSNFTLKIRSTKLEDSAMYFCASSEPGLAGVTDTQYFGPGTRLTVL.

The rearrangement joins TRBV10-3 to TRBJ2-7, with D possibly being TRBD1 (6 bases). V was cut by 11 bases and J by 0 bases, with 17 bases left in between. The CDR3 has 14 residues. CDR1 and CDR2 from the germline V gene are ENHRY and SYGVKD. CDR3 sequence: CAVTPGQSSYEQYF. The CDR3 nucleotides read TGTGCCGTAACCCCGGGACAAAGCTCCTACGAGCAGTACTTC.